The 6 T cell receptor beta chains in this list originate from one sample, sequenced in a study of regulatory T cells in long-lasting Graves disease. Specified time point: persistent/refractory GD, antithyroid drugs over 5 years with positive TRAb. The TCR library was made from RNA that had been extracted from PBMCs in TRIzol. Construction of TCR beta libraries relied on iRepertoire HTBI primers and on Arm-PCR targeting CDR3 regions. TCRdb used MiXCR to reprocess the multiplex PCR reads, holding one entry per CDR3 protein. The table lists 400,000 or so distinct CDR3 sequences, about 20% of them singletons. Material: peripheral blood mononuclear cells (PBMCs), obtained when the disease was refractory, from a patient treated with antithyroid drugs. Receptors originate from a female donor with Graves disease.

The chain links TRBV7-2 to TRBJ1-1; D is unclear. The germline CDR1 and CDR2 sequences are SGHTA and FQGNSA. Trimming took off 3 bases at V and 4 bases at J, with 9 bases between the two ends. There are 13 residues in the CDR3. CDR3 bases: TGTGCCAGCAGCTTCAACTGGGGCACTGAAGCTTTCTTT. Amino acids: CASSFNWGTEAFF.

In its sample, this clonotype was seen many times. The rearrangement links TRBV6-9 to TRBJ2-7, with D maybe TRBD2 (5 bases). V lost 3 bases and J lost 3, with 6 bases in between. The CDR3 has 12 amino acids. Germline CDR1 is MNHGY and CDR2 is SVAAGI. Written as DNA, the CDR3 is TGTGCCAGCAGTTACCGGGGCTACGAGCAGTACTTC. This codes for CASSYRGYEQYF.

This clonotype was seen more than once but under ten times. The chain joins TRBV6-2 or TRBV6-3 to TRBJ2-7; 13 positions match TRBD2. This CDR3 is built from 17 residues. With V trimmed by 0 bases and J by 4 bases, 6 bases remained unmatched. Per the germline V gene, CDR1 is MNHEY and CDR2 is SVGEGT. The CDR3 loop is CASSYSAGLAGVYEQYF. DNA of the CDR3: TGTGCCAGCAGTTACTCGGCCGGACTAGCGGGAGTATACGAGCAGTACTTC.

The chain links TRBV5-1 to TRBJ1-1; 8 bases fit TRBD1. Germline lookup yields CDR1 SGHRS and CDR2 YFSETQ. This CDR3 region has 16 residues. The J segment lost 4 bases and the V segment lost 4 bases, leaving 12 bases of the junction unmatched. Written as DNA, the CDR3 is TGCGCCAGCAGCCTACGCGTCGACAGGGGAGGCACTGAAGCTTTCTTT. It specifies CASSLRVDRGGTEAFF.

V is TRBV19 and J is TRBJ2-7; maybe TRBD1 (6 bases). Trimming left V 7 bases short and J 0 bases short, with 10 bases between. CDR1 and CDR2 (germline): LNHDA, SQIVND (reference sequence). The CDR3 is made up of 13 amino acids. This CDR3 is CASMPGHSYEQYF. The CDR3 DNA reads as TGTGCCAGTATGCCGGGACACTCCTACGAGCAGTACTTC.

This clonotype showed up just a few times. This rearrangement joins TRBV19 to TRBJ2-7; D could derive from TRBD1 or TRBD2 (5 bases each). The CDR3 runs 16 residues. Germline CDR1 reads LNHDA; CDR2 reads SQIVND (reference sequence). The V end was cut by 3 bases, the J end by 6 bases, with 21 bases between. In nucleotides, the CDR3 is TGTGCCAGTAGTATGGGGCGGGTCAGTGGAGCGTCCGAGCAGTACTTC. Residues: CASSMGRVSGASEQYF.